Here is one TCR beta chain with its context. As processed by the authors: Nucleated cell counts were estimated from reference gene primer amplification. Libraries were prepared by immunoSEQ multiplex PCR; TCRdb keeps only in-frame clonotypes and omits some of them. The D gene and trimming were derived from the DNA, and the V and J assignments and clone size from that table. The sample shows about 200,000 clones, roughly four fifths of them seen only once. The sample originates from a study of blood T cell repertoires in COVID-19. Overall study context: Whether acute or convalescent, the COVID-19 samples came from the United States, Italy and Spain. T cells, B-cell-depleted T cells, or PBMCs provided the cDNA or gDNA that served as material.

CDR3 length: 15 amino acids. V dropped 0 bases and J dropped 6 bases, with 12 bases sitting between them. In germline, CDR1 is SGHTA, CDR2 FQGNSA. The TCR sequence derives from a human donor with acute or convalescent COVID-19. The donor label of this sample is uncertain. The material sequenced was peripheral blood. The rearrangement uses TRBV7-2 and TRBJ2-1; D possibly corresponds to TRBD2 (5 bases). The CDR3 coding sequence is TGTGCCAGCAGCTTAGCCTATACTAGTGTCAATGAGCAGTTCTTC. Protein: CASSLAYTSVNEQFF.